This TCR beta chain was observed in a study of OX40 agonist ivuxolimab in advanced cancers. Looking at the study overall: Patients were dosed with the agonistic anti-OX40 (CD134) antibody ivuxolimab. Cohort: 80% to 90% men, mean age around 55, aged roughly 23 to 79.

The germline V gene has CDR1 SGHTA and CDR2 FQGNSA. CDR3 length: 15 amino acids. Trimming at V came to 8 bases and at J to 2 bases, leaving 9 bases not matched to a gene. Here immunoSEQ multiplex PCR was the method, and the copy in TCRdb shows in-frame clones only, minus some. The data contain some 72,000 clones, roughly 93% of them seen just once; the ten biggest clones take up 2.5% to 3.5%. The chain links TRBV7-2 to TRBJ2-7; 10 bases map to TRBD2. Sample: CD4+ or CD8+ T cells sorted from blood, taken in a trial of the OX40 agonist ivuxolimab. The receptor was derived from an adult with an advanced solid tumor such as melanoma, head and neck, liver or kidney cancer. CDR3 loop: CASSRASGGAYEQYF. The DNA of the CDR3 is TGTGCCAGCTCACGGGCTAGCGGGGGAGCCTACGAGCAGTACTTC. Supplemented by reference TRBV7-2 and TRBJ2-7, the full variable domain reads GAGVSQSPSNKVTEKGKDVELRCDPISGHTALYWYRQSLGQGLEFLIYFQGNSAPDKSGLPSDRFSAERTGGSVSTLTIQRTQQEDSAVYLCASSRASGGAYEQYFGPGTRLTVT.